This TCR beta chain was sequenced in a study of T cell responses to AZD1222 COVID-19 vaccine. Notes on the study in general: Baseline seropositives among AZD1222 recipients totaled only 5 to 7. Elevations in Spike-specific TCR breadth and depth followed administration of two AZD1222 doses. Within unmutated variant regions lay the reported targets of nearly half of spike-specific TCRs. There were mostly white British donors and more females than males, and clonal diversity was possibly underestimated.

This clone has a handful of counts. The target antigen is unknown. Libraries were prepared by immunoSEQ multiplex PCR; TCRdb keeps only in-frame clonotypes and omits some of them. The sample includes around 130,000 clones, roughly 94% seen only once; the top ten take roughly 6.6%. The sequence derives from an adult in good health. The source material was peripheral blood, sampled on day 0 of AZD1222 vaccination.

The CDR3 DNA reads as TGTGCCAGCAGTTTCGGGGACAGGGAGAATCAGCCCCAGCATTTT. Translating it yields CASSFGDRENQPQHF. The chain links TRBV28 to TRBJ1-5, with TRBD1 matching over 9 bases. CDR1 and CDR2 (germline): MDHEN, SYDVKM. This CDR3 is 15 amino acids long. V lost 3 bases to trimming and J lost 4 bases; unmatched junction nucleotides: 4.